Following are 31 T cell receptor beta chains from one sample sequenced in a study of cytomegalovirus exposure and HLA in healthy donors. PCR primers comprised 60 Vbeta and 13 Jbeta primers. Profiled with immunoSEQ multiplex PCR; TCRdb holds only in-frame clones, not every one. The data hold about 120,000 clones, with around 75% observed a single time. Specimen: PBMCs. The receptors originated from a young woman in good health and CMV-seronegative.

The rearrangement links TRBV7-9 to TRBJ2-7; 8 bases fit TRBD1. CDR1 SEHNR and CDR2 FQNEAQ come from the germline V gene (reference sequence). Unmatched junction bases numbered 6, after V lost 5 bases and J lost 3 bases. The CDR3 is 14 amino acids. The CDR3 protein is CASSLMDRVYEQYF. The CDR3, as DNA: TGTGCCAGCAGCCTTATGGACAGGGTCTACGAGCAGTACTTC.

The J gene is TRBJ1-1, the V gene TRBV7-8; D gene unclear. The germline V and J ends were trimmed by 1 base and 1 base, with 4 bases remaining between them. The CDR3 spans 13 residues. In germline, CDR1 is SGHVS, CDR2 FQNEAQ. CDR3 in DNA: TGTGCCAGCAGCTTAGTCCGGAACACTGAAGCTTTCTTT. It encodes CASSLVRNTEAFF. Full variable domain (missing parts from reference TRBV7-8 and TRBJ1-1): GAGVSQSPRYKVAKRGQDVALRCDPISGHVSLFWYQQALGQGPEFLTYFQNEAQLDKSGLPSDRFFAERPEGSVSTLKIQRTQQEDSAVYLCASSLVRNTEAFFGQGTRLTVV.

The rearrangement links TRBV6-1 to TRBJ1-1; 7 bases agree with TRBD1. The germline gives CDR1 MNHNS, CDR2 SASEGT. The junction had 5 bases not matched to a gene; V was cut back by 2 bases and J by 2 bases. The CDR3 has 15 residues. CDR3 loop: CASSERKGANTEAFF. Here the CDR3 DNA reads TGTGCCAGCAGTGAAAGGAAGGGGGCCAACACTGAAGCTTTCTTT.

This clone was observed a handful of times. The chain links TRBV7-9 to TRBJ2-6; D not certain. Germline V gene lookup returns CDR1 SEHNR and CDR2 FQNEAQ (reference sequence). V was pared by 0 bases and J by 2 bases, with 5 bases between. The length of the CDR3 is 15 residues. DNA of the CDR3: TGTGCCAGCAGCTTAGCTGCGGCTGGGGCCAACGTCCTGACTTTC. This gives the protein CASSLAAAGANVLTF.

The J gene is TRBJ1-2, the V gene TRBV5-1; a weak D match, TRBD1 (5 bases). Germline loops: CDR1 SGHRS, CDR2 YFSETQ. The CDR3 totals 14 residues. V lost 4 bases and J lost 6, with 16 bases in between. Here the CDR3 reads CASSPWTPGDGYTF. The CDR3 region has the DNA TGCGCCAGCAGCCCGTGGACACCGGGCGATGGCTACACCTTC.

CDR3 loop: CAVGKGTEAFF. CDR3 nucleotide sequence: TGTGCCGTCGGGAAGGGCACTGAAGCTTTCTTT. This chain uses TRBV30 with TRBJ1-1; D uncertain. The germline V gene has CDR1 GTSNPN and CDR2 SVGIG (reference sequence). V lost 8 bases and J 4 bases, leaving 11 bases between the germline ends. CDR3 length: 11 residues.

The CDR3 coding sequence is TGTGCCAGCGGGATGGACAGGGTTGAAGCTTTCTTT. Translation gives CASGMDRVEAFF. The rearrangement links TRBV2 to TRBJ1-1, with 8 bases lining up with TRBD1. The CDR3 loop spans 12 amino acids. The V and J ends lost 8 bases and 7 bases, in that order; junction bases with no gene match: 6. Germline V gene lookup returns CDR1 SNHLY and CDR2 FYNNEI.

The chain employs TRBV27 and TRBJ1-1, with a possible D match to TRBD1 (6 bases). Germline V lookup: CDR1 MNHEY, CDR2 SMNVEV (reference sequence). V gave up 6 bases and J gave up 7 bases, with 15 bases separating them. The CDR3 is 13 residues long. The CDR3 DNA is TGTGCCAGCAGCTACACCGGACAGATTGAAGCTTTCTTT. Translated, it gives CASSYTGQIEAFF.

The rearrangement links TRBV6-1 to TRBJ2-3; 10 nucleotides agree with TRBD2. J lost 2 bases, V lost 7 bases, and 6 bases had no gene match. This CDR3 is 15 amino acids long. Germline lookup yields CDR1 MNHNS and CDR2 SASEGT. DNA of the CDR3: TGTGCCAGCAATCTAGCGGGGGCCTCCACAGATACGCAGTATTTT. Translation gives CASNLAGASTDTQYF.

This chain connects TRBV7-8 to TRBJ2-5; D unresolved. V lost 5 bases and J lost 5, with 18 bases in between. This CDR3 is 15 amino acids long. In germline, CDR1 is SGHVS, CDR2 FQNEAQ. CDR3 sequence reads: CASSPSVPSRETQYF. In DNA form, the CDR3 reads TGTGCCAGCAGCCCCTCAGTGCCTTCGCGGGAGACCCAGTACTTC.

V usage is TRBV27 and J usage is TRBJ1-3; D gene ambiguous. The V and J ends lost 6 bases and 4 bases respectively, with 19 bases between them. This CDR3 is built from 16 residues. CDR1 is MNHEY, CDR2 SMNVEV, per germline (reference sequence). CDR3 DNA: TGTGCCAGCAGCCGCAGGTGGCCCAATGGCGGAAACACCATATATTTT. It translates to CASSRRWPNGGNTIYF.

V is TRBV2 and J is TRBJ2-6; perhaps TRBD1 as D (5 bases). CDR1 is SNHLY and CDR2 is FYNNEI in the germline V gene. V was trimmed by 4 bases and J by 1 base, leaving 11 bases between them. This CDR3 has 16 amino acids. CDR3 sequence reads: CASSVDQGSGANVLTF. CDR3 DNA: TGTGCCAGCAGTGTTGACCAGGGTTCTGGGGCCAACGTCCTGACTTTC.

This chain uses TRBV30 with TRBJ1-6; TRBD1 matches 8 bases. Trimming removed 4 bases from V and 11 bases from J; junction bases left unmatched: 7. Germline values: CDR1 GTSNPN, CDR2 SVGIG (reference sequence). The CDR3 has 13 residues. CDR3 in amino acids: CAWKGQDPTPLHF. The CDR3 coding sequence is TGTGCCTGGAAGGGACAGGACCCAACACCCCTCCACTTT.

The CDR3 sequence is CASSLVDRAGQNIQYF. CDR3 in DNA: TGTGCCAGCAGCTTGGTCGACAGGGCAGGCCAAAACATTCAGTACTTC. The rearrangement joins TRBV7-9 to TRBJ2-4; TRBD1 matches at 7 bases. The V segment lost 3 bases and the J segment 5 bases; nucleotides outside the gene matches: 10. The germline V gene encodes CDR1 SEHNR and CDR2 FQNEAQ (reference sequence). The CDR3 is made up of 16 amino acids.

The chain employs TRBV15 and TRBJ2-5; TRBD2 agrees at 8 bases. Germline-derived CDR1 and CDR2 are LNHNV and YYDKDF (reference sequence). The CDR3 runs 18 residues. With V trimmed by 0 bases and J by 4 bases, 13 bases remained unmatched. In nucleotides, the CDR3 is TGTGCCACCAGCAGAGACTCGGTTAAGCGGGAGCGGGGAGAGACCCAGTACTTC. It specifies CATSRDSVKRERGETQYF.

This clone was observed a few times. The V call is TRBV7-6, the J call TRBJ1-1; D ambiguous. This CDR3 contains 15 residues. Germline CDR1 and CDR2: SGHVS and FNYEAQ. V was pared by 5 bases and J by 4 bases, with 17 bases between. The CDR3 nucleotides read TGTGCCAGCAGCCTAAGCCGCGCAATGAGCACTGAAGCTTTCTTT. Amino acids: CASSLSRAMSTEAFF.

The chain combines TRBV19 with TRBJ2-1; a weak D match, TRBD1 (5 bases). CDR1 LNHDA and CDR2 SQIVND come from the germline V gene (reference sequence). The CDR3 spans 18 residues. V lost 0 bases and J lost 4, with 19 bases in between. The CDR3 sequence is CASSIDLWPGPVYNEQFF. CDR3 DNA sequence: TGTGCCAGTAGTATAGATCTGTGGCCAGGGCCCGTTTACAATGAGCAGTTCTTC.

The rearrangement uses TRBV7-6 and TRBJ1-4, with 11 bases identical to TRBD1. There are 16 residues in the CDR3. Germline V gene sequence: CDR1 SGHVS, CDR2 FNYEAQ. Germline trimming cut 5 bases from V and 6 bases from J; bases unmatched to any gene: 8. In DNA form, the CDR3 reads TGTGCCAGCAGCGCCTCCGGGACAGGGGGGTATGAAAAACTGTTTTTT. Its translation: CASSASGTGGYEKLFF.

The rearrangement uses TRBV19 and TRBJ1-4; no clear D. CDR1 and CDR2 from the germline V gene are LNHDA and SQIVND (reference sequence). V gave up 6 bases and J gave up 7 bases, with 12 bases separating them. The CDR3 contains 13 residues. CDR3 sequence (DNA): TGTGCCAGTAGCGAGTTAGTCGGTGAAAAACTGTTTTTT. Protein product: CASSELVGEKLFF.

The rearrangement joins TRBV7-9 to TRBJ2-1, with TRBD1 identical over 7 bases. CDR3 length: 13 residues. The trim removed 7 bases at V and 9 bases at J, leaving 9 bases unmatched. CDR1 is SEHNR and CDR2 is FQNEAQ in the germline V gene (reference sequence). DNA of the CDR3: TGTGCCAGCACCTATAAGGGACAGCCTGAGCAGTTCTTC. Protein: CASTYKGQPEQFF.

The chain is built from TRBV7-2 and TRBJ2-7, with D possibly TRBD1 on 5 matching bases. This CDR3 comprises 11 residues. Germline CDR1 is SGHTA and CDR2 is FQGNSA. V gave up 5 bases and J gave up 4 bases, with 6 bases separating them. DNA of the CDR3: TGTGCCAGCAGCGACAGATACGAGCAGTACTTC. It codes for CASSDRYEQYF.

The V gene is TRBV5-1, the J gene TRBJ2-2; 11 positions match TRBD1. Germline-derived CDR1 and CDR2 are SGHRS and YFSETQ. The CDR3 sequence is 15 residues long. Trimming cost V 6 bases and J 5 bases; bases outside gene matches: 6. The CDR3 region is CASTRTGGETGELFF. The CDR3 DNA sequence: TGCGCCAGCACGCGGACAGGGGGCGAGACCGGGGAGCTGTTTTTT.

The rearrangement joins TRBV18 to TRBJ1-5; TRBD1 agrees at 10 bases. CDR1 is KGHSH, CDR2 LQKENI, per germline. The CDR3 is 16 residues long. The V segment lost 2 bases and the J segment 5 bases; nucleotides outside the gene matches: 6. CDR3 amino acids: CASSPWGQGLDQPQHF. CDR3 nucleotides: TGTGCCAGCTCACCATGGGGACAGGGGCTCGATCAGCCCCAGCATTTT. The variable domain in full, with the rest retrieved from reference TRBV18 and TRBJ1-5, is NAGVMQNPRHLVRRRGQEARLRCSPMKGHSHVYWYRQLPEEGLKFMVYLQKENIIDESGMPKERFSAEFPKEGPSILRIQQVVRGDSAAYFCASSPWGQGLDQPQHFGDGTRLSIL.

With regard to this clone: Different DNA sequences within this sample yield the same CDR3. The chain has TRBV30 and TRBJ1-6; 8 bases line up with TRBD1. Germline-derived CDR1 and CDR2 are GTSNPN and SVGIG (reference sequence). Trimming removed 5 bases from V and 8 bases from J; junction bases left unmatched: 5. This CDR3 has 13 residues. DNA for the CDR3: TGTGCCTGGTCGGACAGGGCGGATTCACCCCTCCACTTT. Its translation is CAWSDRADSPLHF.

In this sample, this clone turned up a few times. This chain uses TRBV4-3 with TRBJ2-7, with TRBD1 as a possible D gene (6 bases). The germline V and J ends were trimmed by 3 bases and 1 base, with 16 bases remaining between them. CDR3 length equals 16 residues. CDR1 LGHNA and CDR2 YSLEER come from the germline V gene. The CDR3 coding sequence is TGCGCCAGCAGCCAGTCACTCGGGACACCATCCTACGAGCAGTACTTC. Translating gives CASSQSLGTPSYEQYF.

V is TRBV7-8 and J is TRBJ1-1, with D unresolved. V shed 3 bases and J shed 5 bases, with 13 bases lying between them. CDR1 and CDR2 (germline): SGHVS, FQNEAQ. This CDR3 comprises 14 residues. The CDR3 spells CASSFKAPGTEAFF. As DNA, the CDR3 is TGTGCCAGCAGCTTTAAGGCCCCGGGGACTGAAGCTTTCTTT. The full variable domain, completed using reference TRBV7-8 and TRBJ1-1, is GAGVSQSPRYKVAKRGQDVALRCDPISGHVSLFWYQQALGQGPEFLTYFQNEAQLDKSGLPSDRFFAERPEGSVSTLKIQRTQQEDSAVYLCASSFKAPGTEAFFGQGTRLTVV.

The chain combines TRBV19 with TRBJ2-7; 14 positions match TRBD2. The germline CDR1 and CDR2 sequences are LNHDA and SQIVND (reference sequence). The CDR3 is made up of 14 amino acids. Trimming removed 5 bases from V and 6 bases from J; junction bases left unmatched: 3. The CDR3 nucleotides are TGTGCCAGTAGTCAGACTAGCGGGAGGGCCGAGCAGTACTTC. It yields the protein CASSQTSGRAEQYF. Combining the CDR3 with reference TRBV19 and TRBJ2-7 gives the whole variable domain DGGITQSPKYLFRKEGQNVTLSCEQNLNHDAMYWYRQDPGQGLRLIYYSQIVNDFQKGDIAEGYSVSREKKESFPLTVTSAQKNPTAFYLCASSQTSGRAEQYFGPGTRLTVT.

This clone was counted a few times. Different DNA sequences within this sample yield the same CDR3. V is TRBV7-9 and J is TRBJ1-2; perhaps TRBD1 as D (6 bases). Looked up from germline, CDR1 is SEHNR and CDR2 is FQNEAQ (reference sequence). This CDR3 spans 14 amino acids. Deletions cut 3 bases from V and 4 bases from J, with 12 bases between. CDR3 amino acids: CASSLGTGIYGYTF. For the CDR3, the DNA is TGTGCCAGCAGCTTGGGAACAGGGATCTATGGCTACACCTTC.

The V and J genes are TRBV6-1 and TRBJ2-1; D is possibly TRBD2 (5 bases). The germline V gene encodes CDR1 MNHNS and CDR2 SASEGT. V lost 4 bases and J 3 bases, leaving 13 bases between the germline ends. The CDR3 has 15 residues. The CDR3 reads CASSADEGNYNEQFF. Written as DNA, the CDR3 is TGTGCCAGCAGTGCGGACGAGGGAAACTACAATGAGCAGTTCTTC.

This rearrangement joins TRBV6-4 to TRBJ2-3; 10 nucleotides agree with TRBD2. The CDR3 is 16 residues long. Trimming removed 6 bases from V and 5 bases from J; junction bases left unmatched: 11. Germline V gene lookup returns CDR1 MRHNA and CDR2 SNTAGT. CDR3 sequence (DNA): TGTGCCAGCAGCTCGGGGGTAGCTAGCGGGGGAGATACGCAGTATTTT. Translating gives CASSSGVASGGDTQYF.

The chain uses TRBV6-5 and TRBJ1-5; D is undetermined. The V gene lost 6 bases and the J gene lost 5 bases, with 11 bases spanning the gap. The germline gives CDR1 MNHEY, CDR2 SVGAGI. The CDR3 runs 13 residues. CDR3 loop: CASSLIQYQPQHF. The CDR3 coding sequence is TGTGCCAGCAGCCTTATCCAGTATCAGCCCCAGCATTTT.